This TCR beta chain emerged from a study of blood T cell repertoires in COVID-19. Study details: The study drew acute and convalescent COVID-19 samples from the United States, Italy and Spain. T cells, B-cell-depleted T cells, or PBMCs supplied cDNA or gDNA.

Followed longitudinally, the Seattle patients had been enrolled during active infection. Trimming removed 0 bases from V and 2 bases from J, with 6 bases in between. The CDR3 runs 14 residues. CDR1 SGHRS and CDR2 YFSETQ come from the germline V gene. Authors' processing steps: Estimation of nucleated cell counts was performed using reference gene primer amplification. Assay used: immunoSEQ multiplex PCR; TCRdb lists only in-frame clones, some missing. V, J and clone size reflect that table, while D and trimming were determined from the DNA. In the table there are about 240,000 clones, over 75% of which are singletons.

The sequence came from a man over 45 with COVID-19, enrolled during active disease. The sample consisted of peripheral blood. The J gene is TRBJ1-3, the V gene TRBV5-1, with a tentative D call TRBD1 (5 bases). CDR3 nucleotide sequence: TGCGCCAGCAGCTTGGCAGGGACTGGAAACACCATATATTTT. Its translation is CASSLAGTGNTIYF.